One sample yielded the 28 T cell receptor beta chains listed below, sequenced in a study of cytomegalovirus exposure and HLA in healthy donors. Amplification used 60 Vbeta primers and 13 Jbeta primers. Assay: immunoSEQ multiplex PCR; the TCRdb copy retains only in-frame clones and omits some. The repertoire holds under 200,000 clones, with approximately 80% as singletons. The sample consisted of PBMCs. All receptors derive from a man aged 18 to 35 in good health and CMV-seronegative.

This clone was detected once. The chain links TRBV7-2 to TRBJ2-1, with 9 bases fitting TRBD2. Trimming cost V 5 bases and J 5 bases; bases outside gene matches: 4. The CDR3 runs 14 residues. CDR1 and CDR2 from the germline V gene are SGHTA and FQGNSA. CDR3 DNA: TGTGCCAGCAGCACTTCTAGCGGGGACAATGAGCAGTTCTTC. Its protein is CASSTSSGDNEQFF.

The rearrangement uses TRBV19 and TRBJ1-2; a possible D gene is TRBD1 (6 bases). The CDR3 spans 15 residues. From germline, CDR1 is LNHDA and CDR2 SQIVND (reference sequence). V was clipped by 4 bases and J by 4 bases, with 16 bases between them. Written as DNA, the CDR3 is TGTGCCAGTAGTACCGCCGGGCAGGGGTCCTATGGCTACACCTTC. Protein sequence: CASSTAGQGSYGYTF.

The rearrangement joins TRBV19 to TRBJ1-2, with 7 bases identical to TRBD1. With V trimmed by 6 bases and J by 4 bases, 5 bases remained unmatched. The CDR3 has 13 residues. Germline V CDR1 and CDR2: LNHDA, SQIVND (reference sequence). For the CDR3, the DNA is TGTGCCAGTAGGGACGGGACAGCCTATGGCTACACCTTC. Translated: CASRDGTAYGYTF.

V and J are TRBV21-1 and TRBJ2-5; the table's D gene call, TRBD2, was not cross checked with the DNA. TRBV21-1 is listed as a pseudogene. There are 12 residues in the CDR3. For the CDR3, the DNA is TGTGCCAGCAGCATTGTCGGGGAGACCCAGTACTTC. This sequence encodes CASSIVGETQYF.

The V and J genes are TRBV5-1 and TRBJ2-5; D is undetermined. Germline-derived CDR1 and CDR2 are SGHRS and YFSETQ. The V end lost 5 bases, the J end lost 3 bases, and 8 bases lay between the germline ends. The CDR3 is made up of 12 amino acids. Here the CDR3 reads CASRPSEETQYF. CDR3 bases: TGCGCCAGCAGGCCCAGTGAAGAGACCCAGTACTTC.

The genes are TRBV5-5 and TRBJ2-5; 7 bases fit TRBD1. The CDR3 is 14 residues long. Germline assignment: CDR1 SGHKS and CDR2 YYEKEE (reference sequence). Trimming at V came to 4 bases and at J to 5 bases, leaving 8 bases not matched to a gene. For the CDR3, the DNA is TGTGCCAGCAGCCAGACAGGGAGTCGCGAGACCCAGTACTTC. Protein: CASSQTGSRETQYF.

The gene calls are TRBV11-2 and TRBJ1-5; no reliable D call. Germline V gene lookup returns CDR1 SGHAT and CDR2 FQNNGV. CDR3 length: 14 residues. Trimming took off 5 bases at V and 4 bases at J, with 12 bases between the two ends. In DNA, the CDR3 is TGTGCCAGCAGCCCTGGGCAGTCGAATCAGCCCCAGCATTTT. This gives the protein CASSPGQSNQPQHF.

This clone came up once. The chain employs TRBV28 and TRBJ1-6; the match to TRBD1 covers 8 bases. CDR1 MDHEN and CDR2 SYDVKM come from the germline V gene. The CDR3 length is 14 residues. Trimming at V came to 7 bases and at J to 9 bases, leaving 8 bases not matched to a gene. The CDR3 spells CASIDRGLTSPLHF. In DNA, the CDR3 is TGTGCCAGCATAGACAGGGGCCTCACTTCACCCCTCCACTTT.

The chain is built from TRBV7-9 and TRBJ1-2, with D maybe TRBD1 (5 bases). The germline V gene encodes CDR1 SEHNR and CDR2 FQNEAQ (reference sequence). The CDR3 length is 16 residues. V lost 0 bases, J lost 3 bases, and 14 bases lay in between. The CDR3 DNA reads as TGTGCCAGCAGCTTAGCGGCGGGGGGGAACTACTATGGCTACACCTTC. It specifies CASSLAAGGNYYGYTF.

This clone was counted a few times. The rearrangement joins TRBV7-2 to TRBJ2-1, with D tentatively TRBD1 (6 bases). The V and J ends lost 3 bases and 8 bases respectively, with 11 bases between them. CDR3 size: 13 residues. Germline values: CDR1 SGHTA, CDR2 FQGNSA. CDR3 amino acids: CASSFGRGHEQFF. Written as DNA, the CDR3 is TGTGCCAGCAGCTTCGGCAGGGGCCATGAGCAGTTCTTC.

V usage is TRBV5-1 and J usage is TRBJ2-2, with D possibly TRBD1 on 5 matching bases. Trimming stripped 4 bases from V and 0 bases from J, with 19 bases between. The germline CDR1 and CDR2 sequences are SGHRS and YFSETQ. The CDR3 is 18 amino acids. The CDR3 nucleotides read TGCGCCAGCAGCGCCTCAGGGAAAATAAACTCGAACACCGGGGAGCTGTTTTTT. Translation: CASSASGKINSNTGELFF.

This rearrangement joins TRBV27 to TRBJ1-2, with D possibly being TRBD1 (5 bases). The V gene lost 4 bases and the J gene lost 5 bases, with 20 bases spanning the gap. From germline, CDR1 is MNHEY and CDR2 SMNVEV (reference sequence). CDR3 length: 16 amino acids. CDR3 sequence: CASSSVGQGLGYGYTF. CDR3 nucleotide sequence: TGTGCCAGCAGTTCGGTAGGCCAGGGACTTGGTTATGGCTACACCTTC.

CDR3 sequence reads: CSVETGSYEQYF. The CDR3 nucleotides are TGCAGCGTTGAAACGGGTTCCTACGAGCAGTACTTC. J is TRBJ2-7 and V is TRBV29-1; the D is unclear. The V end was cut by 2 bases, the J end by 1 base, with 6 bases between. The CDR3 is made up of 12 amino acids. Germline V gene sequence: CDR1 SQVTM, CDR2 ANQGSEA.

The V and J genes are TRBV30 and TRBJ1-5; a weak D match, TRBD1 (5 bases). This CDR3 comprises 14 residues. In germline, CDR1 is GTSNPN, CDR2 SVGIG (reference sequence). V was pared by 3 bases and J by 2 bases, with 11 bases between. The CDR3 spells CAWSRAGGNQPQHF. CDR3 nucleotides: TGTGCCTGGAGCCGCGCGGGGGGCAATCAGCCCCAGCATTTT.

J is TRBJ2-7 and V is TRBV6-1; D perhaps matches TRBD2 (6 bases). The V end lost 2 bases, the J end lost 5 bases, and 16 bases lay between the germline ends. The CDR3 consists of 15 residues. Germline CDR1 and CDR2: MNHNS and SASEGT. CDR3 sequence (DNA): TGTGCCAGCAGTGAACCCTGGCGGGGCCCCAACGAGCAGTACTTC. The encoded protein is CASSEPWRGPNEQYF.

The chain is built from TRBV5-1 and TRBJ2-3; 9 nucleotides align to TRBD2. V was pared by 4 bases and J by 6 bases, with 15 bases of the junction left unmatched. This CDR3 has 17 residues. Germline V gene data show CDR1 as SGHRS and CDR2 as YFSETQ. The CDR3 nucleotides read TGCGCCAGCAGCCCCGCCGGGGGGGCGGGGGGGCCGGATACGCAGTATTTT. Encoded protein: CASSPAGGAGGPDTQYF.

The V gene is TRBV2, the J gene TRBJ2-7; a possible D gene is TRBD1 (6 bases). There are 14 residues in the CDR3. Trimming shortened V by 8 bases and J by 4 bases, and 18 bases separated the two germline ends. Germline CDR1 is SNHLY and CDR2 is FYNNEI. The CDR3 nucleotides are TGTGCCAGCTGTACAGGGAAATTGAGTTACGAGCAGTACTTC. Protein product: CASCTGKLSYEQYF.

In DNA form, the CDR3 reads TGTGCCATCAGTGACTTAGGGGGAGGGAGAACGGATACGCAGTATTTT. It translates to CAISDLGGGRTDTQYF. The J gene is TRBJ2-3, the V gene TRBV10-3; a weak D match, TRBD2 (7 bases). Germline V lookup: CDR1 ENHRY, CDR2 SYGVKD. V lost 3 bases and J lost 6, with 19 bases in between. This CDR3 spans 16 amino acids.

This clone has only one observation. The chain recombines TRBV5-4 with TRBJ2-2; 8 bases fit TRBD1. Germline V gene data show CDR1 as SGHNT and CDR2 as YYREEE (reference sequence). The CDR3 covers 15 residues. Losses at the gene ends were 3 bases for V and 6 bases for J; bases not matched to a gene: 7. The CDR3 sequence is CASSSTGEVAGELFF. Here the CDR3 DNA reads TGTGCCAGCAGCTCGACAGGGGAGGTGGCCGGGGAGCTGTTTTTT.

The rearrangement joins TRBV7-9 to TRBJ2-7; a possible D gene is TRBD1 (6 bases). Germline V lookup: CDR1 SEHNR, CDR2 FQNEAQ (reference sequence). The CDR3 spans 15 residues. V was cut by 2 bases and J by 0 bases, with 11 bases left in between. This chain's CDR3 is CASSLKDRDSYEQYF. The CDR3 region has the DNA TGTGCCAGCAGCTTAAAGGACAGAGACTCCTACGAGCAGTACTTC.

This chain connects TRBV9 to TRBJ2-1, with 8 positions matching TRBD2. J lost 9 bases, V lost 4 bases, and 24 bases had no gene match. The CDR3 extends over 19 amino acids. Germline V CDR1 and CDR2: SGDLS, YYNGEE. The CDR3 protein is CASSPYIQTGLAAGSEQFF. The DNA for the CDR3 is TGTGCCAGCAGCCCCTACATCCAGACAGGACTAGCAGCGGGAAGTGAGCAGTTCTTC.

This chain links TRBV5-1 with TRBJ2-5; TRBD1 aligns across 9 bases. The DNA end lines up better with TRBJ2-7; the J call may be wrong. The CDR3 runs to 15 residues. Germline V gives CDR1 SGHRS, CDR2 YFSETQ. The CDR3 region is CASSSTGGMDDEQYF. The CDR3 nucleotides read TGCGCCAGCAGCTCGACAGGGGGAATGGATGACGAGCAGTACTTC.

The CDR3 reads CASSEGRALGQPQHF. As DNA, the CDR3 is TGTGCCAGCAGTGAAGGCAGGGCCTTAGGTCAGCCCCAGCATTTT. V usage is TRBV2 and J usage is TRBJ1-5; weak D call: TRBD1 (5 bases). The CDR3 runs 15 residues. Germline CDR1 and CDR2: SNHLY and FYNNEI. Trimming left V 1 base short and J 6 bases short, with 13 bases between.

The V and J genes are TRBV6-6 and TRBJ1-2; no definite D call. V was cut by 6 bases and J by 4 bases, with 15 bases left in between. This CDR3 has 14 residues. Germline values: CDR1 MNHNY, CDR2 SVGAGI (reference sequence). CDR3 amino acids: CASSLMNLGYGYTF. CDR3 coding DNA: TGTGCCAGCAGCCTAATGAACCTCGGCTATGGCTACACCTTC.

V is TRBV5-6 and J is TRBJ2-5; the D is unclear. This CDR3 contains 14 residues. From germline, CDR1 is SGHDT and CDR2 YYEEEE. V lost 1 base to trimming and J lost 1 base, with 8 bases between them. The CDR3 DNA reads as TGTGCCAGCAGCTTGAGCTCCACCCAAGAGACCCAGTACTTC. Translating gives CASSLSSTQETQYF.

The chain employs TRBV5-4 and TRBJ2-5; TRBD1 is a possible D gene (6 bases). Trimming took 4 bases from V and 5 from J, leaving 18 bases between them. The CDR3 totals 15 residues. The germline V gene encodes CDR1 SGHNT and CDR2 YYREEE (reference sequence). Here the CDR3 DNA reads TGTGCCAGCAGCCAGTACAGGGTATCGGGCGAGACCCAGTACTTC. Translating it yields CASSQYRVSGETQYF. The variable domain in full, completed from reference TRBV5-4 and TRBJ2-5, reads ETGVTQSPTHLIKTRGQQVTLRCSSQSGHNTVSWYQQALGQGPQFIFQYYREEENGRGNFPPRFSGLQFPNYSSELNVNALELDDSALYLCASSQYRVSGETQYFGPGTRLLVL.

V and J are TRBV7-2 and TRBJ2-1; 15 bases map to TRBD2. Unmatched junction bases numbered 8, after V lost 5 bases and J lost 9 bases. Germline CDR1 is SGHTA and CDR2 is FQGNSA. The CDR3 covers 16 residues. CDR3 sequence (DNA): TGTGCCAGCAGCCGATTATCGGGACTAGCGGGAGGTGAGCAGTTCTTC. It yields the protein CASSRLSGLAGGEQFF. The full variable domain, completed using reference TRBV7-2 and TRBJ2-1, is GAGVSQSPSNKVTEKGKDVELRCDPISGHTALYWYRQSLGQGLEFLIYFQGNSAPDKSGLPSDRFSAERTGGSVSTLTIQRTQQEDSAVYLCASSRLSGLAGGEQFFGPGTRLTVL.

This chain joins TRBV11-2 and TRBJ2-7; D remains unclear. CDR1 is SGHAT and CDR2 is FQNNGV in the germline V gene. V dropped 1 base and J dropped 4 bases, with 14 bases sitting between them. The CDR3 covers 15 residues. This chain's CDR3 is CASSLVLDRLYEQYF. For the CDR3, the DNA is TGTGCCAGCAGCTTAGTCCTCGATAGACTTTACGAGCAGTACTTC. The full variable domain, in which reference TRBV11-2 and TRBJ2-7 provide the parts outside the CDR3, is EAGVAQSPRYKIIEKRQSVAFWCNPISGHATLYWYQQILGQGPKLLIQFQNNGVVDDSQLPKDRFSAERLKGVDSTLKIQPAKLEDSAVYLCASSLVLDRLYEQYFGPGTRLTVT.